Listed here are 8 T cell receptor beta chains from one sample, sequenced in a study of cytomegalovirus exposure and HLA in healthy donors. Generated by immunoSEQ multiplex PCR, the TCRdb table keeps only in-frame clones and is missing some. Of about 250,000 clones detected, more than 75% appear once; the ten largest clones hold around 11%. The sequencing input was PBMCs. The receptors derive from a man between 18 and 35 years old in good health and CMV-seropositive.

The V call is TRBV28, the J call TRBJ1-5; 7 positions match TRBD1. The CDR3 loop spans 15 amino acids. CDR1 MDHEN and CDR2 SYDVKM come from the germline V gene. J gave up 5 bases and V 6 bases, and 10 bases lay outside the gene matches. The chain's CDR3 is CASSPNRGGDQPQHF. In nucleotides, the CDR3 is TGTGCCAGCAGCCCCAACCGAGGGGGCGATCAGCCCCAGCATTTT.

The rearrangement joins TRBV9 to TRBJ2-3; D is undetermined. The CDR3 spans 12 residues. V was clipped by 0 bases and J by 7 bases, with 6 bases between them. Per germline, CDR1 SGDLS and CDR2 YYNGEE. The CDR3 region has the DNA TGTGCCAGCAGCGTAGTCCCGAATACGCAGTATTTT. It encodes CASSVVPNTQYF.

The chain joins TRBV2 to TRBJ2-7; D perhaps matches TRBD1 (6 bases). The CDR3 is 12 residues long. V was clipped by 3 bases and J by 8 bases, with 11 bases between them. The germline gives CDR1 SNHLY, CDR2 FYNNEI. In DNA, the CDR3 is TGTGCCAGCAGTGAGAACCAGGGGAAGCAGTACTTC. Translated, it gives CASSENQGKQYF.

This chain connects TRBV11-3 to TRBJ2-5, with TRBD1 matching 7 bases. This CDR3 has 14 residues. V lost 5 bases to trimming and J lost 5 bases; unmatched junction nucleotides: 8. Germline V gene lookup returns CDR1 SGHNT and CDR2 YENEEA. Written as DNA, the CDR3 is TGTGCCAGCAGCACCGGGACAGACCGTGAGACCCAGTACTTC. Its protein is CASSTGTDRETQYF.

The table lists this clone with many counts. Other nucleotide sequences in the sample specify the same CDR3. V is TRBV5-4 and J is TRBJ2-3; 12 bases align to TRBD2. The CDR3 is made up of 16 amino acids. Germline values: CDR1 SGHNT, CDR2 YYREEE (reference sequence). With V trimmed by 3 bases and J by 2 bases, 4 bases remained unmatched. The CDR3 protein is CASSSGLAGSTDTQYF. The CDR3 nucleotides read TGTGCCAGCAGCTCGGGACTAGCGGGCTCCACAGATACGCAGTATTTT.

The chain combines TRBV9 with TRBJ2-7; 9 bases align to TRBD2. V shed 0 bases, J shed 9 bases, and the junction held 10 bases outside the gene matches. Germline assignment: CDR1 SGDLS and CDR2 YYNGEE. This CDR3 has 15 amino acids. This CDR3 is CASSVEFSGSARQYF. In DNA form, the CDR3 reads TGTGCCAGCAGCGTAGAGTTTAGCGGGAGCGCCCGGCAGTACTTC.

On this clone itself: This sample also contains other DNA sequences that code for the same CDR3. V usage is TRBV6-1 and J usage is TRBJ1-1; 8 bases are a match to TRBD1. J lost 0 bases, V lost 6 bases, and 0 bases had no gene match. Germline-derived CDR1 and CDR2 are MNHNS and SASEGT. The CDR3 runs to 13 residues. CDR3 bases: TGTGCCAGCAGACAGGGGGTGAACACTGAAGCTTTCTTT. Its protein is CASRQGVNTEAFF.

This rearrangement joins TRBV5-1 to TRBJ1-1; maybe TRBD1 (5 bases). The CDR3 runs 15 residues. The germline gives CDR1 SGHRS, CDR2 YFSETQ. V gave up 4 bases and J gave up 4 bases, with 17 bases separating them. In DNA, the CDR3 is TGCGCCAGCAGCCCCCTGGGCAGGGTGGGCACTGAAGCTTTCTTT. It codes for CASSPLGRVGTEAFF. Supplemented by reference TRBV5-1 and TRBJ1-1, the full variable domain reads KAGVTQTPRYLIKTRGQQVTLSCSPISGHRSVSWYQQTPGQGLQFLFEYFSETQRNKGNFPGRFSGRQFSNSRSEMNVSTLELGDSALYLCASSPLGRVGTEAFFGQGTRLTVV.